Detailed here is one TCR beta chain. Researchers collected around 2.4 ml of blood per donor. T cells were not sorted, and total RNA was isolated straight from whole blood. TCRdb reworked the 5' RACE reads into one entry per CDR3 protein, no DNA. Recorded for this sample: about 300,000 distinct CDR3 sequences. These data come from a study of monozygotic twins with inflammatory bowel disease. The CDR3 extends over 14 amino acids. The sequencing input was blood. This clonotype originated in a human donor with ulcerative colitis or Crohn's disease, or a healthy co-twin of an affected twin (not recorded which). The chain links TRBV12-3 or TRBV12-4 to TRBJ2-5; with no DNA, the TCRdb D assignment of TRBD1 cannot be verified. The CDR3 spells CASRRGTGKETQYF.